This TCR beta chain was documented in a study of response to subunit inactivated influenza vaccine. Via MiXCR, TCRdb re-called the RT-PCR reads, giving one row per CDR3 protein. The sample carries about 540,000 distinct CDR3 sequences, less than 25% recorded once. Separately, the same data were catalogued under a study of T cells expressing NK-cell markers. From that second work: For TCR beta, cDNA was produced by 5'RACE template switching with UMIs. Dominant NKG2C+ clonotypes made up about 1.0-8% of CD8+ T cells in a handful of donors.

The receptor was derived from a man aged 45 to 65 who received an inactivated influenza vaccine. The starting material was CD4+ T cells sorted from PBMCs, obtained roughly 13 days after vaccination.

Here the CDR3 DNA reads TGTGCCAGCAGCTTAGCTGGGAGAGGAGTTACAGATACGCAGTATTTT. It specifies CASSLAGRGVTDTQYF. The rearrangement links TRBV7-2 to TRBJ2-3; D perhaps matches TRBD2 (5 bases). V was shortened by 0 bases and J by 3 bases, with 13 bases between the two germline ends. The CDR3 is 16 amino acids. In germline, CDR1 is SGHTA, CDR2 FQGNSA.